This entry features one T cell receptor beta chain sequence. Antigen: not known. The sample belongs to a study of post-analysis software for immune sequencing data. Notes on the study in general: The normalized Chao1 diversity of multiple sclerosis patients was significantly lower than that of controls. About 5 TRBV segments were significantly more frequent in patients than in controls. TRBV5-6, TRBV5-1 and TRBV20-1 were among these segments.

CDR1 and CDR2 (germline): SNHLY, FYNNEI. V gave up 7 bases and J gave up 7 bases, with 11 bases separating them. The CDR3 contains 13 residues. Presence of unique molecular identifiers characterized the TCR beta cDNA libraries. The authors obtained about 520,000 cDNA molecules from roughly 1 to 10 million T cells. MiXCR, applied by TCRdb to the PCR reads, yields one record per CDR3 protein. The sample lists hundreds of thousands of distinct CDR3 sequences, approximately 53% occurring once. Sequenced sample: blood. This TCR was recovered from a girl aged 10 to 17 with multiple sclerosis. The V gene is TRBV2, the J gene TRBJ1-6; D unresolved. CDR3 nucleotides: TGTGCCAGCAACGATAACGGGAATTCACCCCTCCACTTT. Encoded protein: CASNDNGNSPLHF.